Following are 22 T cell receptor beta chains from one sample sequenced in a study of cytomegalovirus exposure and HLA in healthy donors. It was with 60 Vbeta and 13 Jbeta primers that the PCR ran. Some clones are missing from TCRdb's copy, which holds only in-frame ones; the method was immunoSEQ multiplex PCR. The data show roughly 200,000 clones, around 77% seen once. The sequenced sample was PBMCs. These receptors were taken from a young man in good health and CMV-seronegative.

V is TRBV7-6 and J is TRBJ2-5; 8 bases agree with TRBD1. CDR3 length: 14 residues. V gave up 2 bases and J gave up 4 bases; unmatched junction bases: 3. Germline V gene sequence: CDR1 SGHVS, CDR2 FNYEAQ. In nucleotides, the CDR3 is TGTGCCAGCAGCTTACGACAGGGGTCAGAGACCCAGTACTTC. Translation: CASSLRQGSETQYF.

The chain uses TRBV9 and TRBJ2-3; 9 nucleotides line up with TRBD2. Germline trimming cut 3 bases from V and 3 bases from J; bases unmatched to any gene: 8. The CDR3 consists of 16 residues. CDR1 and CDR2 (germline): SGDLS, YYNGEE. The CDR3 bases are TGTGCCAGCAGCGGACCAGCGGGAGGTTCTACAGATACGCAGTATTTT. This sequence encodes CASSGPAGGSTDTQYF. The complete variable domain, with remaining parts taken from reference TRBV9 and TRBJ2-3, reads DSGVTQTPKHLITATGQRVTLRCSPRSGDLSVYWYQQSLDQGLQFLIQYYNGEERAKGNILERFSAQQFPDLHSELNLSSLELGDSALYFCASSGPAGGSTDTQYFGPGTRLTVL.

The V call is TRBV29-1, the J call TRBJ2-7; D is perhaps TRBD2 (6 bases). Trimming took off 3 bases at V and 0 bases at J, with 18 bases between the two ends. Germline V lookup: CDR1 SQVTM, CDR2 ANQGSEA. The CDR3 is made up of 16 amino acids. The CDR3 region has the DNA TGCAGCGTTGATTGCCTAGCGCACGAATTCTCCTACGAGCAGTACTTC. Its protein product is CSVDCLAHEFSYEQYF.

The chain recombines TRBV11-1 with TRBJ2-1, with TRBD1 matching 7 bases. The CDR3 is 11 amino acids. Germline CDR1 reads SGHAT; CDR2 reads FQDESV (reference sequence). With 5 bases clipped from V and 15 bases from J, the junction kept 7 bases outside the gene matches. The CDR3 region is CASSQNEGAFF. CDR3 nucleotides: TGTGCCAGCAGCCAAAATGAGGGGGCGTTCTTC.

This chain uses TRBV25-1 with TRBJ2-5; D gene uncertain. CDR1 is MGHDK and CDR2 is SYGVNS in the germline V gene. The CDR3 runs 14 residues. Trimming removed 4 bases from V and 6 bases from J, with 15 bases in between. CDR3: CASSGMEPQKTQYF. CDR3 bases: TGTGCCAGCAGTGGAATGGAGCCACAAAAGACCCAGTACTTC.

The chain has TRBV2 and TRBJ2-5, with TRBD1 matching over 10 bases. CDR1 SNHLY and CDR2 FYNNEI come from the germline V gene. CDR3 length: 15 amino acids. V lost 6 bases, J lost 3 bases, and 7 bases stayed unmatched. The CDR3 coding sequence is TGTGCCAGCAGATCCGGGACAGGGGTTAAAGAGACCCAGTACTTC. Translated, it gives CASRSGTGVKETQYF. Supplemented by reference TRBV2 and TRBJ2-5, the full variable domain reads EPEVTQTPSHQVTQMGQEVILRCVPISNHLYFYWYRQILGQKVEFLVSFYNNEISEKSEIFDDQFSVERPDGSNFTLKIRSTKLEDSAMYFCASRSGTGVKETQYFGPGTRLLVL.

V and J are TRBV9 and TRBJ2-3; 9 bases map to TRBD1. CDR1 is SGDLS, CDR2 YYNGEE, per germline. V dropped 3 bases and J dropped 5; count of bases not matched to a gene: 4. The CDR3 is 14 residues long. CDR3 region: CASSAGQGKDTQYF. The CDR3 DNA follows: TGTGCCAGCAGCGCGGGACAGGGAAAAGATACGCAGTATTTT.

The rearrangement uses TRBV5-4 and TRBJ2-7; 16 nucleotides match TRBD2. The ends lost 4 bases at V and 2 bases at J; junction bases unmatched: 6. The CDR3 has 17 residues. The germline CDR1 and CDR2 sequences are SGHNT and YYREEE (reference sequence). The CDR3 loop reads CASSREGLAGGPYEQYF. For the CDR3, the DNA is TGTGCCAGCAGCCGGGAGGGACTAGCGGGAGGGCCCTACGAGCAGTACTTC.

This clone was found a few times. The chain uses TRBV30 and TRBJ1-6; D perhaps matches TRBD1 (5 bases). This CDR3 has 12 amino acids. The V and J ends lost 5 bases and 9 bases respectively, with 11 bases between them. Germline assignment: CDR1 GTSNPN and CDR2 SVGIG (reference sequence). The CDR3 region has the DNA TGTGCCTGGGCGGACAATACTTCACCCCTCCACTTT. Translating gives CAWADNTSPLHF.

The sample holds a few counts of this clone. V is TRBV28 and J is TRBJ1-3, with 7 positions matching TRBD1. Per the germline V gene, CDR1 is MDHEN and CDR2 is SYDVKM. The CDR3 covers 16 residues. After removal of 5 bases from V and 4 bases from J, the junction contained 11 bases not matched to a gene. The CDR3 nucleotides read TGTGCCAGCAGTCCAACGGGACAGCCTAAGGGAAACACCATATATTTT. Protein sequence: CASSPTGQPKGNTIYF.

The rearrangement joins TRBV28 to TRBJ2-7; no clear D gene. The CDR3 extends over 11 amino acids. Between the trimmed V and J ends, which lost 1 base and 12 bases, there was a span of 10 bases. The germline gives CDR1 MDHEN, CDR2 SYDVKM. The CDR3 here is CASSLLGRPYF. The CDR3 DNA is TGTGCCAGCAGTTTATTGGGCAGGCCGTACTTC.

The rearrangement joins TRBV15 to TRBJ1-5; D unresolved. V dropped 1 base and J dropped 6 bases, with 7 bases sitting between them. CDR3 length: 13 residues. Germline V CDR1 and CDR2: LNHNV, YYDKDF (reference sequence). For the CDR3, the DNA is TGTGCCACCAGCAGAGGTTTGAGTCAGCCCCAGCATTTT. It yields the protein CATSRGLSQPQHF.

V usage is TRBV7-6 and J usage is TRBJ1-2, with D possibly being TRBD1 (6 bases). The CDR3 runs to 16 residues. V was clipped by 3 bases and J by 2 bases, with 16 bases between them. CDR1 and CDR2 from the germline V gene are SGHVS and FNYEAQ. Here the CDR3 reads CASSFSLQGGNYGYTF. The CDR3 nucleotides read TGTGCCAGCAGCTTCTCCTTACAGGGCGGGAACTATGGCTACACCTTC. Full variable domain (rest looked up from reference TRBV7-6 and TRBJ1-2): GAGVSQSPRYKVTKRGQDVALRCDPISGHVSLYWYRQALGQGPEFLTYFNYEAQQDKSGLPNDRFSAERPEGSISTLTIQRTEQRDSAMYRCASSFSLQGGNYGYTFGSGTRLTVV.

The CDR3 DNA reads TGTGCCAGCTCCCCCGAGGGACGGGAGGGCCTCGAGACCCAGTACTTC. Its protein is CASSPEGREGLETQYF. The V call is TRBV18, the J call TRBJ2-5, with 8 bases fitting TRBD2. Trimming at V came to 6 bases and at J to 5 bases, leaving 14 bases not matched to a gene. The CDR3 has 16 amino acids. CDR1 KGHSH and CDR2 LQKENI come from the germline V gene.

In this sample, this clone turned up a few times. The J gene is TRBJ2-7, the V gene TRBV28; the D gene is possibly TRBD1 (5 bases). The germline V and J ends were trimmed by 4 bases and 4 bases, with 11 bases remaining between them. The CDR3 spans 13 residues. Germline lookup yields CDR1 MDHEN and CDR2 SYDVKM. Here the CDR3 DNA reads TGTGCCAGCAGTTGGGGTACAGGATACGAGCAGTACTTC. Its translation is CASSWGTGYEQYF.

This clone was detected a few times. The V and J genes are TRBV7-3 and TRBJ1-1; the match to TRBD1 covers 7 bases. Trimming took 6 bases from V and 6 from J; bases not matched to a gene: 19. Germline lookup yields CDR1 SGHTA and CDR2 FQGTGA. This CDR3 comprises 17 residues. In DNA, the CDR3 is TGTGCCAGCAGTCACGACCCCCCAGGGGGAGTCCTCGCTGAAGCTTTCTTT. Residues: CASSHDPPGGVLAEAFF.

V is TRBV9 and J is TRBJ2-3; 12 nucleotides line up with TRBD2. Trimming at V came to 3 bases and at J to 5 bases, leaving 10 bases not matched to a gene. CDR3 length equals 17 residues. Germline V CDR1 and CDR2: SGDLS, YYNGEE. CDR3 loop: CASSGGRLAGAGDTQYF. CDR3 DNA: TGTGCCAGCAGCGGGGGTCGACTAGCGGGAGCGGGAGATACGCAGTATTTT.

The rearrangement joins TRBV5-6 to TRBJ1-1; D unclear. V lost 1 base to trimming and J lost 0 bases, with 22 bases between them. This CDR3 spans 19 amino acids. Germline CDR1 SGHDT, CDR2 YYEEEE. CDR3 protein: CASSLIRRVSLPMNTEAFF. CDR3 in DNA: TGTGCCAGCAGCTTGATTCGTCGCGTATCCCTCCCCATGAACACTGAAGCTTTCTTT.

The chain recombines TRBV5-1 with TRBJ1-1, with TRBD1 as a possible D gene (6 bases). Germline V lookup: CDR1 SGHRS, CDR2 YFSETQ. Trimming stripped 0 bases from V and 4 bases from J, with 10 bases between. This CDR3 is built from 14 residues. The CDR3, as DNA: TGCGCCAGCAGCTTGGCCCGGGGGGCCACTGAAGCTTTCTTT. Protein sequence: CASSLARGATEAFF.

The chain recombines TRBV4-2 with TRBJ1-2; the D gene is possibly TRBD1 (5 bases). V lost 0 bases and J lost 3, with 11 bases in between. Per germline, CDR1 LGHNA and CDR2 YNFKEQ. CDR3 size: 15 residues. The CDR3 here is CASSQDLGGDYGYTF. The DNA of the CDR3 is TGTGCCAGCAGCCAAGACTTAGGAGGGGACTATGGCTACACCTTC.

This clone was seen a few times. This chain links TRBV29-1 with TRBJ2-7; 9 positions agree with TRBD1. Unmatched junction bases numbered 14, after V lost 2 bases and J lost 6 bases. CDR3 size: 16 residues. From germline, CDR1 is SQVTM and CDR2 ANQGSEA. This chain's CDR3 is CSVESFPGQGSAEQYF. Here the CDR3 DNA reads TGCAGCGTTGAATCTTTCCCGGGACAGGGTTCGGCCGAGCAGTACTTC.

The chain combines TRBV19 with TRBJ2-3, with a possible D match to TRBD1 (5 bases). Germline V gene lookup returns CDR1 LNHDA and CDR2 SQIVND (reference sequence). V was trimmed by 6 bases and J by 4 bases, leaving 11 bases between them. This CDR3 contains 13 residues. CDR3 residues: CASRERGADTQYF. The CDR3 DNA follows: TGTGCCAGTAGAGAAAGGGGTGCAGATACGCAGTATTTT.